This TCR beta chain was recorded in a study of CD8 T cells in ankylosing spondylitis. Study-wide results and caveats: In the blood and synovial fluid of reactive arthritis, some motif variants had been previously reported. Relatively rare in peripheral blood, disease-linked clones were also CD8+.

With regard to this clonotype: No antigen is known for it.

Using quantitative 5'-RACE with molecular barcodes, the authors made TCR beta libraries. TCRdb re-called the 5' RACE reads with MiXCR, one entry per CDR3 protein. This sample carries about 300,000 distinct CDR3 sequences, around 20% of them seen once, and the ten largest clones take around 3.2%. The sequence came from a female donor with ankylosing spondylitis or in good health (not recorded which). The sequenced sample was blood, either unsorted or a sorted T cell fraction (not recorded which).

CDR3 bases: TGTGCCAGCAGCTTAGACGGCGGGAGAAGGAGAAATGAGCAGTTCTTC. This gives the protein CASSLDGGRRRNEQFF. The V and J genes are TRBV7-3 and TRBJ2-1; 7 bases map to TRBD2. From germline, CDR1 is SGHTA and CDR2 FQGTGA. This CDR3 comprises 16 residues. Trimming took 2 bases from V and 7 from J; bases not matched to a gene: 11.